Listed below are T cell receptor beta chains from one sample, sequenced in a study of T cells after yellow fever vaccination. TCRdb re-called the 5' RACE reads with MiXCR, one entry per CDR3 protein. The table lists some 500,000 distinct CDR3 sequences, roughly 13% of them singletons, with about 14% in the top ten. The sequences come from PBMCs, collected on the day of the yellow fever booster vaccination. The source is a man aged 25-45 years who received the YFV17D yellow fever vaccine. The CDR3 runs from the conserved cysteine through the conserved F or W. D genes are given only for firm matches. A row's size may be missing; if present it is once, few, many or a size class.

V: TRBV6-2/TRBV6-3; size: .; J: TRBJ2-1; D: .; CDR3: CASSYLDSRYNEQFF; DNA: TGTGCCAGCAGTTACTTGGACAGTCGGTACAATGAGCAGTTCTTC
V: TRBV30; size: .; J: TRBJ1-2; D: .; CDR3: CAWSANYGYTF; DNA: TGTGCCTGGAGCGCTAACTATGGCTACACCTTC
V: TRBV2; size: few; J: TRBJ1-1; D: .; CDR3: CASSEAAPGFGGLTFF; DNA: TGTGCCAGCAGTGAAGCGGCACCCGGGTTCGGCGGACTAACTTTCTTT
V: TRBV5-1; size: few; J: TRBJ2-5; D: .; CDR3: CASSILTRGRGETQYF; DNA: TGCGCCAGCAGCATCCTGACTAGGGGGCGGGGAGAGACCCAGTACTTC
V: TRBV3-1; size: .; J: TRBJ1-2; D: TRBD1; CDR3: CASSQFAGSGGDGYTF; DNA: TGTGCCAGCAGCCAATTTGCAGGTTCAGGGGGGGATGGCTACACCTTC
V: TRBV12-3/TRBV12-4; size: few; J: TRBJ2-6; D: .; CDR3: CASSLRGTGANVLTF; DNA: TGTGCCAGCAGTTTAAGGGGAACTGGGGCCAACGTCCTGACTTTC
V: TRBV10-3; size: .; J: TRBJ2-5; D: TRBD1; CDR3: CAISIGPGGETQYF; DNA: TGTGCCATCAGTATTGGGCCAGGGGGAGAGACCCAGTACTTC
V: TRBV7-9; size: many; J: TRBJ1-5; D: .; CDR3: CASSSYSNQPQHF; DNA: TGTGCCAGCAGCTCCTACAGCAATCAGCCCCAGCATTTT
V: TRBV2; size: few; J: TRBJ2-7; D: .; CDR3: CASSDHKGDRTEQYF; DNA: TGTGCCAGCAGTGACCATAAAGGGGACCGTACCGAGCAGTACTTC
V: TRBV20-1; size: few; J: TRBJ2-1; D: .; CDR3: CVTGTNYNEQFF; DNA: TGCGTAACCGGGACCAACTACAATGAGCAGTTCTTC
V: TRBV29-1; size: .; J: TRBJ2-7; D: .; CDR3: CSATKGTSNSYEQYF; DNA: TGCAGCGCTACAAAGGGGACTTCTAACTCCTACGAGCAGTACTTC
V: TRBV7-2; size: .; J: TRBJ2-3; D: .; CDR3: CASSLEQNTQYF; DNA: TGTGCCAGCAGCTTAGAGCAGAATACGCAGTATTTT
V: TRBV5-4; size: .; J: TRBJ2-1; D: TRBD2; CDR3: CASSSRERDNEQFF; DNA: TGTGCCAGCAGCTCGCGGGAGAGAGACAATGAGCAGTTCTTC
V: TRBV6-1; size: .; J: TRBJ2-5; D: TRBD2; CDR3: CASRWTSRIETQYF; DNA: TGTGCCAGCAGGTGGACTAGCAGGATAGAGACCCAGTACTTC
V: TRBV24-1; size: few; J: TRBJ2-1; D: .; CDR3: CATGGGWDEQFF; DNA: TGTGCCACCGGAGGAGGGTGGGATGAGCAGTTCTTC
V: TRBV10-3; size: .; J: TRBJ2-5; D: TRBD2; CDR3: CAISEAQGGLAGVSKETQYF; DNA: TGTGCCATCAGTGAGGCCCAGGGGGGACTAGCGGGAGTATCCAAGGAGACCCAGTACTTC
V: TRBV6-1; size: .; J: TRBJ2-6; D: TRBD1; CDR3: CASRNRGPYSGANVLTF; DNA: TGTGCCAGCAGAAACAGGGGGCCCTACTCTGGGGCCAACGTCCTGACTTTC
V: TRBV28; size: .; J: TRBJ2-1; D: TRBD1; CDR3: CASSDRDRGLYEQFF; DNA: TGTGCCAGCAGTGACCGGGACAGGGGGCTCTATGAGCAGTTCTTC
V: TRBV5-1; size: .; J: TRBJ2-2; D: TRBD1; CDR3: CASSLVSTGKNTGELFF; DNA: TGCGCCAGCAGCTTGGTGTCGACAGGGAAGAACACCGGGGAGCTGTTTTTT
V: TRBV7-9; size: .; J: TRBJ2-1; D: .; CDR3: CASSLRENPTYNEQFF; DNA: TGTGCCAGCAGCTTAAGAGAGAATCCTACCTACAATGAGCAGTTCTTC
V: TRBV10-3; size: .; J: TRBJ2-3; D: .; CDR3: CAISELGEDGTQYF; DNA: TGTGCCATCAGTGAGTTGGGGGAGGACGGTACGCAGTATTTT
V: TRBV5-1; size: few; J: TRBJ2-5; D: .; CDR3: CASTTGELETQYF; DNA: TGCGCCAGCACCACGGGGGAGTTGGAGACCCAGTACTTC
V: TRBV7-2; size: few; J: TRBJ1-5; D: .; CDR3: CASSRQFGSNQPQHF; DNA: TGTGCCAGCAGCCGCCAGTTCGGAAGCAATCAGCCCCAGCATTTT
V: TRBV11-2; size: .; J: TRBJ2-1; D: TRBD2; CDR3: CASSLGTSGSYPYEQFF; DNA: TGTGCCAGCAGCTTGGGGACTAGCGGGAGCTATCCCTATGAGCAGTTCTTC
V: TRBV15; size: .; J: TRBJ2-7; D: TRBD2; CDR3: CATSSSSPSSGRGHEQYF; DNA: TGTGCCACCAGCTCCTCTAGTCCCTCTAGCGGGAGAGGTCACGAGCAGTACTTC
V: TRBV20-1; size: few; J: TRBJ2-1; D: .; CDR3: CSATDGAGASYNEQFF; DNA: TGCAGTGCTACTGATGGGGCGGGGGCTTCCTACAATGAGCAGTTCTTT
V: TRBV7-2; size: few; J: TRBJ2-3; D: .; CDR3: CASSPGFSERDTQYF; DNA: TGTGCCAGCAGCCCAGGGTTCTCCGAGCGAGATACGCAGTATTTT
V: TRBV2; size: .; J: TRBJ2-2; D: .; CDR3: CASNKGGSTGELFF; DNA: TGTGCCAGCAACAAGGGGGGGAGCACCGGGGAGCTGTTTTTT
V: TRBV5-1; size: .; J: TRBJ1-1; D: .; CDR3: CASSLGATVNTEAFF; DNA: TGCGCCAGCAGCTTGGGGGCAACCGTGAACACTGAAGCTTTCTTT
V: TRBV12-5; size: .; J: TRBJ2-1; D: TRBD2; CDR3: CASGISGGARGNEQFF; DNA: TGTGCTAGTGGTATATCCGGGGGGGCGCGGGGCAATGAGCAGTTCTTC
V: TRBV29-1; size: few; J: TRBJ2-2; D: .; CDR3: CSVSYGTAGELFF; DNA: TGCAGCGTTTCTTACGGGACGGCCGGGGAGCTGTTTTTT
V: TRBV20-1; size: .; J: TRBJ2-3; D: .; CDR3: CSAPGRTDTQYF; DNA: TGCAGTGCTCCGGGTCGCACAGATACGCAGTATTTT
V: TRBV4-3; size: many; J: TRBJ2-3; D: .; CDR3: CASSREGLPAQYF; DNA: TGCGCCAGCAGCCGAGAGGGACTCCCTGCGCAGTATTTT
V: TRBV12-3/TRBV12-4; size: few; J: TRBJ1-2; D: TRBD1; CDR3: CASSRDRTAYGYTF; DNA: TGTGCCAGCAGCCGGGACAGGACGGCCTATGGCTACACCTTC
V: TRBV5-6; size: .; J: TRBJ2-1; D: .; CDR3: CASSLEGDGESVYNEQFF; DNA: TGTGCCAGCAGCTTGGAGGGTGACGGGGAGTCCGTATACAATGAGCAGTTCTTC